This T cell receptor (beta chain) appears in the sequencing data of a study of early T cells in non-severe SARS-CoV-2 infection (TCRdb year 2021). Regarding the complete study: TCR sequencing used bulk RNA from unsorted whole blood, so alpha and beta chains could not be paired. Study-level results and caveats: Matching against VDJdb was skewed toward anti-spike CD8 responses, likely underestimated virus-specific expansions, and missed private and CD4 specificities.

This was a case-control study nested in a cohort of healthcare workers in London, UK, who had nasopharyngeal swab PCR tests and blood samples taken every week. Healthcare workers were enrolled in the week of the UK lockdown, from 23 to 31 March 2020, and were followed every week for up to roughly 16 weeks. The receptor library was made with 5' RACE. Sequencing instrument: NextSeq 500. In the TCR library protocol, unique molecular identifiers were attached to individual cDNA molecules to correct for PCR bias and sequencing error. Sequencing covered both TCR alpha and beta chains, and within each sample the abundances of alpha and beta sequences were tightly co-correlated. The study's processing was this. Decombinator V4 was used to perform V gene, J gene and CDR3 annotation of TCR sequences. Expanded TCRs were defined as changing significantly between any two time points under a Poisson model with p below 0.0001. TCR abundances were normalised to the total number of TCRs sequenced in each sample and reported as counts per million. VDJdb, accessed 1 November 2021, was searched for CMV, EBV and SARS-CoV-2 annotated TCRs, excluding TCRs annotated for multiple antigens. In-frame beta chains were kept once TCRdb had trimmed the public reads at Q25 with fastp and called clones with MiXCR. Under each unique CDR3 protein, matching rows form one entry showing the most common genes and DNA. In this record, the V and J calls reflect TCRdb's handling and not the investigators' own analysis. The sample data list some 80,000 distinct CDR3 sequences, and about an eighth of these were observed just once. Together, the top ten hold roughly 1.4% of the sample.

This clonotype was found a few times. Its antigen is still unknown. No quality values exist for individual bases; no much larger clone is one base distant. The sample consisted of whole blood. This TCR derives from an adult who was a healthcare worker with PCR-confirmed SARS-CoV-2 infection or an uninfected control (not recorded which).

Read as DNA, the sequence is TGCGCCAGCAGTGAGTCGCCGGGGCGGGGGGAGACCCAGTACTTC. Translated, it reads CASSESPGRGETQYF. The chain couples TRBV10-2 to TRBJ2-5; 7 bases in the junction line up with TRBD2. Relative to germline, V is missing 0 bases and J is missing 5 bases, with 6 bases of the junction outside any gene match. The germline V gene provides CDR1 WSHSY and CDR2 SAAADI. The CDR3 runs 15 residues from the cysteine to the phenylalanine. Left in the record is the CDR3 DNA by itself, 45 bases read in frame from the first base.